This T cell receptor (beta chain) was profiled in a study of regulatory T cells in long-lasting Graves disease. Study context: By definition, persistent Graves' disease involved antithyroid drugs for over 5 years alongside positive TSH receptor antibodies. General study findings and limits: Favored usage of TRBV28, TRBJ1-2 and TRBJ2-5 was recorded in persistent disease. TCR diversity was lower in persistent Graves' patients (versus newly diagnosed ones).

Specified time point: persistent/refractory GD, antithyroid drugs over 5 years with positive TRAb. Following extraction of RNA from PBMCs, that RNA was used to make the TCR library. Construction of the TCR beta libraries employed iRepertoire HTBI primers in conjunction with Arm-PCR of CDR3 regions. In TCRdb, the multiplex PCR reads were re-called with MiXCR into one record per CDR3 protein. Altogether almost 350,000 distinct CDR3 sequences are present, roughly 21% being singletons, with the ten largest covering roughly 29%. Concerning this clonotype: Antigen: not known.

V shed 3 bases and J 6 bases; nucleotides not matched to a gene: 23. CDR3 size: 19 residues. CDR1 is KGHSH and CDR2 is LQKENI in the germline V gene. This sequence originates from a female donor with Graves disease. Material: peripheral blood mononuclear cells (PBMCs), obtained when the disease was refractory, from a patient treated with antithyroid drugs. V is TRBV18 and J is TRBJ2-7; TRBD1 matches 7 bases. The CDR3 loop reads CASSPQRTTWDSASSEQYF. The CDR3 coding sequence is TGTGCCAGCTCACCGCAACGGACAACCTGGGACAGTGCGTCGTCCGAGCAGTACTTC.